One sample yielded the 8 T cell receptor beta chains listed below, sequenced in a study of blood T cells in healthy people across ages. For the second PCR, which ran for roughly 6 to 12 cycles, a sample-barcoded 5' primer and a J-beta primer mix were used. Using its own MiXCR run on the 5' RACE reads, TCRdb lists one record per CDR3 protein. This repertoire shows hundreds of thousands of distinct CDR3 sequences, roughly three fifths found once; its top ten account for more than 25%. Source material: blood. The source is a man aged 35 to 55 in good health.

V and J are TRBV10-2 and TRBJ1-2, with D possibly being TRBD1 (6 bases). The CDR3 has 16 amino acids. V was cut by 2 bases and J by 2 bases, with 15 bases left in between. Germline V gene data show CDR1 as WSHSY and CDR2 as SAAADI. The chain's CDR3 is CASSEPSATGNYGYTF. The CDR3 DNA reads TGCGCCAGCAGTGAGCCAAGCGCGACAGGAAACTATGGCTACACCTTC.

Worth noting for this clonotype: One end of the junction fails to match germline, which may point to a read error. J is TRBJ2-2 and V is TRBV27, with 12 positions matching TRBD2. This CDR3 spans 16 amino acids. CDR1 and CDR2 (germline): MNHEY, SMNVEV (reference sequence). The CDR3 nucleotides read TGCGCCAGCAGTCCATTGGCCGGACTAGCGGGAGGGGAGCTGTTTTTT. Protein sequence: CASSPLAGLAGGELFF.

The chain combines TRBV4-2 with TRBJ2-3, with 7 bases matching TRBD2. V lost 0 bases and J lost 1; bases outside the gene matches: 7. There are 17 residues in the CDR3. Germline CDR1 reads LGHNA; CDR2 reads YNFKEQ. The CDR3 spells CASSQDHAGVGTDTQYF. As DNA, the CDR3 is TGTGCCAGCAGCCAAGATCATGCGGGAGTGGGCACAGATACGCAGTATTTT.

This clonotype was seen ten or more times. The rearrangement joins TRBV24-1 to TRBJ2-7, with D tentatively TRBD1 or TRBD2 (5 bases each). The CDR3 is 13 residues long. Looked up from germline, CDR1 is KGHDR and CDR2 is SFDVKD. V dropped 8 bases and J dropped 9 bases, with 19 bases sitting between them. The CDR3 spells CATTTGAGCGQYF. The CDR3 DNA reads TGTGCCACCACAACCGGGGCAGGGTGTGGGCAGTACTTC.

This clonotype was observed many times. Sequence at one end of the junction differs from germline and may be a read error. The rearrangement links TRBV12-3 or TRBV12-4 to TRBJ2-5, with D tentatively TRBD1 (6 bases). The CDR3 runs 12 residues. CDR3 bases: TGCGCCAGCAGCTTGGGGGCGGAGACCCAGTACTTC. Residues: CASSLGAETQYF.

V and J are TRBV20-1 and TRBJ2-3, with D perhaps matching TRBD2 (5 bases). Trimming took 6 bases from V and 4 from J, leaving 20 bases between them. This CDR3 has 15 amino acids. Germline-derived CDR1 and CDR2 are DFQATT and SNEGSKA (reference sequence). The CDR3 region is CSATLYGRGADTQYF. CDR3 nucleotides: TGCAGTGCCACGTTATATGGGAGAGGCGCAGATACGCAGTATTTT.

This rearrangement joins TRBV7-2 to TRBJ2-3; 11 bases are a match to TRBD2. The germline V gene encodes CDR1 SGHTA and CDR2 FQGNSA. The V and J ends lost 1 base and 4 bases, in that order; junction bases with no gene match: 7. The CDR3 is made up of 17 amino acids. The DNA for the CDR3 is TGTGCCAGCAGCTTAGGACTAGCGGGATGGGGCGCAGATACGCAGTATTTT. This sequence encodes CASSLGLAGWGADTQYF. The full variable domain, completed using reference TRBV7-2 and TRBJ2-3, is GAGVSQSPSNKVTEKGKDVELRCDPISGHTALYWYRQSLGQGLEFLIYFQGNSAPDKSGLPSDRFSAERTGGSVSTLTIQRTQQEDSAVYLCASSLGLAGWGADTQYFGPGTRLTVL.

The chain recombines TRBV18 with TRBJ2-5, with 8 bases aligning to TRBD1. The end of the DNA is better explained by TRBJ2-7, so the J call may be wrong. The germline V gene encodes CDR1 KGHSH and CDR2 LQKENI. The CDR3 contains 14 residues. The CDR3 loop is CASSPRDRSSEQYF. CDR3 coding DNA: TGTGCCAGCTCACCGAGGGACAGGTCGAGCGAGCAGTACTTC.